What follows are 5 T cell receptor beta chains derived from one specimen sequenced in a study of OX40 agonist ivuxolimab in advanced cancers. Sequenced by immunoSEQ multiplex PCR; TCRdb stores in-frame clones only, minus some. There are 20,000 to 25,000 clones in the sample; roughly 89% occur only once, and 20% to 30% lies in the top ten. The sample here was CD4+ or CD8+ T cells sorted from blood, taken in a trial of the OX40 agonist ivuxolimab. Receptors were obtained from an adult with an advanced solid tumor such as melanoma, head and neck, liver or kidney cancer.

As for this clone: Here the CDR3 omits its conserved ending phenylalanine or tryptophan, so a read error is the likely source. The rearrangement links TRBV5-6 to TRBJ1-6; possible D gene TRBD1, 6 bases. V lost 0 bases, J lost 10 bases, and 14 bases lay in between. The CDR3 is made up of 15 amino acids. Germline V gene sequence: CDR1 SGHDT, CDR2 YYEEEE. The CDR3 spells CASSLEAGVRSPLHL. The DNA for the CDR3 is TGTGCCAGCAGCTTGGAAGCAGGGGTGAGGTCACCCCTCCACCTT.

The DNA for the CDR3 is TGTGCCAGCAGCTTGGCGGGAAATTCACCCCTCCACTTT. Protein: CASSLAGNSPLHF. This chain uses TRBV11-3 with TRBJ1-6; D gene ambiguous. The CDR3 runs 13 residues. Germline CDR1 SGHNT, CDR2 YENEEA. V was trimmed by 3 bases and J by 7 bases, leaving 7 bases between them.

The rearrangement links TRBV9 to TRBJ1-3; TRBD1 is a possible D gene (5 bases). CDR1 is SGDLS and CDR2 is YYNGEE in the germline V gene. Trimming took off 1 base at V and 6 bases at J, with 8 bases between the two ends. This CDR3 is built from 13 residues. The CDR3 nucleotides read TGTGCCAGCAGCGTACAGGGAGAAAACACCATATATTTT. Protein: CASSVQGENTIYF.

This CDR3 reads CASSFRDKNTGELFF. The CDR3 bases are TGTGCCAGCAGTTTTCGGGACAAGAACACCGGGGAGCTGTTTTTT. The genes are TRBV28 and TRBJ2-2; TRBD1 might be the D (6 bases). Germline-derived CDR1 and CDR2 are MDHEN and SYDVKM. The CDR3 has 15 residues. Trimming took off 3 bases at V and 1 base at J, with 9 bases between the two ends.

The genes are TRBV5-4 and TRBJ2-1, with D hard to call. Germline V gene lookup returns CDR1 SGHNT and CDR2 YYREEE (reference sequence). V gave up 2 bases and J gave up 14 bases, with 11 bases separating them. This CDR3 region has 11 residues. The CDR3 bases are TGTGCCAGCAGCTTTCTAGGGAACGAGTTCTTC. Protein sequence: CASSFLGNEFF.